This T cell receptor (beta chain) was sequenced during a study of regulatory T cells in long-lasting Graves disease. CDR1 is SGDLS, CDR2 YYNGEE, per germline. J lost 9 bases, V lost 2 bases, and 13 bases had no gene match. The CDR3 contains 16 residues. Building of the TCR beta libraries involved iRepertoire HTBI primers and Arm-PCR of CDR3 regions. TCRdb used MiXCR to reprocess the multiplex PCR reads, holding one entry per CDR3 protein. The repertoire holds 400,000 to 500,000 distinct CDR3 sequences, with 12% to 15% as singletons. In its sample, this clonotype was seen a few times. Time point in this sample: newly diagnosed GD, antithyroid drugs for less than 3 months. Generation of the TCR library employed RNA extracted from PBMCs. These sequences were also reported in another study, on T cells in Graves' hyperthyroidism and ophthalmopathy.

This sequence joins TRBV9 and TRBJ2-3, with 9 positions matching TRBD2. This TCR was recovered from a woman aged 45-59 years with Graves disease. The sample consisted of peripheral blood mononuclear cells (PBMCs), taken at new diagnosis, from a patient treated with antithyroid drugs. CDR3 region: CASSVSSSGTGDTQYF. The CDR3 DNA reads TGTGCCAGCAGCGTCTCCTCTAGCGGGACCGGGGACACGCAGTATTTT.